The present T cell receptor beta chain was sequenced within a study of blood T cell repertoires in COVID-19. The germline gives CDR1 SEHNR, CDR2 FQNEAQ (reference sequence). The CDR3 extends over 19 amino acids. With 2 bases clipped from V and 2 bases from J, the junction kept 15 bases outside the gene matches. Per the authors' pipeline: Amplified reference gene primers provided the basis for estimating nucleated cell counts. The repertoire was sequenced with immunoSEQ multiplex PCR; TCRdb's copy has only in-frame clones and lacks some. Clone size and the V and J calls come from that table; the DNA yielded D and trimming. This table has some 310,000 clones, around 91% appearing once.

This chain connects TRBV7-9 to TRBJ2-5; 9 positions match TRBD2. The sample comprised peripheral blood. This clonotype originated in a woman aged 40 to 49 with COVID-19, enrolled during active disease. As DNA, the CDR3 is TGTGCCAGCAGCTTATTAACCGGGACTAGCAAGAAAGAACAAGAGACCCAGTACTTC. This gives the protein CASSLLTGTSKKEQETQYF.